This T cell receptor beta chain was sequenced in a study of OX40 agonist ivuxolimab in advanced cancers. For the wider study: Ivuxolimab was a fully human IgG2 agonistic monoclonal antibody targeting the costimulatory receptor OX40 (CD134). Intravenous ivuxolimab was administered to patients every 2 weeks at six dose levels: 0.01, 0.1, 0.3, 1.5, 3 and 10 mg/kg. Of the approximately 54 patients in dose escalation, about 20 had hepatocellular carcinoma, some 15 had melanoma, 9 had renal cell carcinoma and 9 had head and neck cancer. The dose-escalation cohort was about 83% male with a mean age of about 65 years, ranging from 23 to 79. Patients were allowed to have had prior anti-PD-1, anti-PD-L1 or anti-CTLA-4 therapy, and approximately 40% of the dose-escalation patients had previously received checkpoint inhibitors. Partial responses occurred in three dose-escalation patients: two with cutaneous melanoma and one with hepatocellular carcinoma. Peripheral TCRbeta sequencing was intended to test whether TCR sequence diversity was altered and clonal T-cell expansion was caused by ivuxolimab. The paper reports the monotherapy dose-escalation portion (N ≈ 50 patients) of the phase I ivuxolimab trial.

Genomic DNA was isolated from the sorted cells so that the TCRbeta CDR3 region could be sequenced. The immunoSEQ Assay was used to sequence the TCRbeta CDR3 regions. Held by TCRdb, this immuneACCESS table contains in-frame sequences only and omits some clones. Under half of the omission traces to an unresolved V gene where checked; the cause of the rest is unknown. Within this sample are around 43,000 clones, with approximately 86% of them counted one time only. The top ten clones comprise around 10% of the sample. On this clone itself: The antigen it recognizes is unknown. Nothing much larger sits one base from this clone, and base qualities are not available.

According to the germline V gene (reference sequence), CDR1 reads SGHNT and CDR2 reads YYREEE. Deletion took 0 bases off V and 7 bases off J, with a span of 11 bases between the germline ends. The CDR3 numbers 13 residues from cysteine through phenylalanine. The retained sequence is limited to the CDR3, 39 bases, with the frame set at the first base. Findings and caveats that apply to the study as a whole: The antigen specificity of the peripheral T cells that underwent clonal expansion was not determined. In the 0.1-3.0 mg/kg groups, partial responders had among the lowest normalized peripheral clonal expansion, particularly in CD8+ T cells. After ivuxolimab, CD8+ T cells had more expanded clones than CD4+ T cells on average. Low levels of normalized T-cell clonal expansion were also seen in some patients who did not respond. At doses from 0.1 to 3.0 mg/kg, clonal expansion was seen in both CD4+ and CD8+ blood T cells between baseline and week 6.

The trial excluded patients who had a history of autoimmune disease or who were on systemic immunosuppression. Peripheral blood for TCR sequencing was collected from all dose cohorts at baseline, on cycle 4 day 1, and on cycle 7 day 1. Samples came from an open-label, multicenter, first-in-human phase I dose-escalation trial of ivuxolimab. The trial enrolled adults with locally advanced or metastatic head and neck squamous cell, hepatocellular, melanoma or renal cell carcinoma. Before TCR sequencing, CD4+ T cells and CD8+ T cells were sorted from peripheral blood as separate populations. The rearranged segments are TRBV5-4 and TRBJ2-7, with no reliable assignment of the D segment. Specimen: CD4+ or CD8+ T cells sorted from blood, collected in a trial of the OX40 agonist ivuxolimab. This TCR was sampled from an adult with an advanced solid tumor such as melanoma, head and neck, liver or kidney cancer. The sequence in DNA is TGTGCCAGCAGCTTGGGGGCCCTGGGGGAGCAGTACTTC. This yields the protein CASSLGALGEQYF.